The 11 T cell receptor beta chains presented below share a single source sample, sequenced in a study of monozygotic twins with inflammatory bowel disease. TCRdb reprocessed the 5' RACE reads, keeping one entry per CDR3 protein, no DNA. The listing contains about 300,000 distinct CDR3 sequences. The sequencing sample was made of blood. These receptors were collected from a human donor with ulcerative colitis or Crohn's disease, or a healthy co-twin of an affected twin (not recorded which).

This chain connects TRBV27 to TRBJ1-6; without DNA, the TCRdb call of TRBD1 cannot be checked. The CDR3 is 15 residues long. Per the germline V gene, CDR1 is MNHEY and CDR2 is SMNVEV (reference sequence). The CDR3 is CASSLETAINSPLHF.

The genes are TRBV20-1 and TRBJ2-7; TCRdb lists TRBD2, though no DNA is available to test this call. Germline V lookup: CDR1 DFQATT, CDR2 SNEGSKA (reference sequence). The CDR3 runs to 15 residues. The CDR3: CSATGLAGDSYEQYF.

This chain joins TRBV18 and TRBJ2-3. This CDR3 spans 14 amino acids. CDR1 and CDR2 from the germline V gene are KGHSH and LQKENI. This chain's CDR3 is CASSQFGRTDTQYF.

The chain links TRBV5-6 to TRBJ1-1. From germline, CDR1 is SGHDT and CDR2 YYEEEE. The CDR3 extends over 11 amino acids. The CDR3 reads CASSSSTEAFF.

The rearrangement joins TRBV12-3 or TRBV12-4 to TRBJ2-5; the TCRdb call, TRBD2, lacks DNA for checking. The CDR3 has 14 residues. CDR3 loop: CASSPPRGGETQYF.

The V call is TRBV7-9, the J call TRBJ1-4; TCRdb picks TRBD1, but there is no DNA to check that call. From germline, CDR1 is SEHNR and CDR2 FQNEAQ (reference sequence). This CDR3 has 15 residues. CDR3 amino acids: CASSFPGTGGEKLFF.

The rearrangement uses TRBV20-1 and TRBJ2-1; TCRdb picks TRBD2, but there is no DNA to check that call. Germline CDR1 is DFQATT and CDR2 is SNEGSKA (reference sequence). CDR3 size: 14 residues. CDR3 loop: CSASTSGSGNEQFF.

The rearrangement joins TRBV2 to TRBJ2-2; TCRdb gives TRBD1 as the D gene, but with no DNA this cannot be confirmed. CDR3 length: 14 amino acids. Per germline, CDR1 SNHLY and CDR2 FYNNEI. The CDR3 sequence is CASSTKQGTGELFF.

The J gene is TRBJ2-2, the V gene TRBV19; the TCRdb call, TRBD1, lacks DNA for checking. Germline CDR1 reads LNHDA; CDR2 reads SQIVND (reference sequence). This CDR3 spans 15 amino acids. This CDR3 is CASIPQGAGTGELFF.

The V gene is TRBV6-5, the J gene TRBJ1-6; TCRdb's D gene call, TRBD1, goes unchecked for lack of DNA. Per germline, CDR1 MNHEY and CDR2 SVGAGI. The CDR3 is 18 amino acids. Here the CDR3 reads CASKRTGVSSSYNSPLHF.

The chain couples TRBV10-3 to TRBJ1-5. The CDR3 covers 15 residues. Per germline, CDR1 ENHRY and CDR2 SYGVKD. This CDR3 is CAISESGSYNQPQHF.